One sample yielded the 27 T cell receptor beta chains listed below, sequenced in a study of OX40 agonist ivuxolimab in advanced cancers. The table came from immunoSEQ multiplex PCR; TCRdb's copy has only in-frame clones and leaves some out. This table has 45,000 to 55,000 clones, around 85% appearing once. The sample was CD4+ or CD8+ T cells sorted from blood, taken in a trial of the OX40 agonist ivuxolimab. These receptors were obtained from an adult with an advanced solid tumor such as melanoma, head and neck, liver or kidney cancer.

This chain uses TRBV5-1 with TRBJ2-3; possibly TRBD2 for D (5 bases). The CDR3 loop spans 14 amino acids. The V end lost 6 bases, the J end lost 4 bases, and 15 bases lay between the germline ends. Looked up from germline, CDR1 is SGHRS and CDR2 is YFSETQ. CDR3 in amino acids: CASKEATGADTQYF. The CDR3 nucleotides are TGCGCCAGCAAAGAGGCAACCGGGGCAGATACGCAGTATTTT.

This chain links TRBV7-2 with TRBJ2-7, with 10 bases matching TRBD2. CDR1 SGHTA and CDR2 FQGNSA come from the germline V gene. This CDR3 has 14 residues. V was pared by 0 bases and J by 7 bases, with 3 bases of the junction left unmatched. CDR3 nucleotides: TGTGCCAGCAGCTTAGCCCTAGCGGGGGAAGAGCAGTACTTC. Its protein is CASSLALAGEEQYF. Filled out from reference TRBV7-2 and TRBJ2-7, the complete variable domain reads GAGVSQSPSNKVTEKGKDVELRCDPISGHTALYWYRQSLGQGLEFLIYFQGNSAPDKSGLPSDRFSAERTGGSVSTLTIQRTQQEDSAVYLCASSLALAGEEQYFGPGTRLTVT.

The chain recombines TRBV5-4 with TRBJ1-2; tentative D call: TRBD1 (5 bases). V was clipped by 0 bases and J by 6 bases, with 9 bases between them. CDR3 length: 13 residues. CDR1 is SGHNT, CDR2 YYREEE, per germline (reference sequence). The CDR3 DNA follows: TGTGCCAGCAGCTTGGGGGGACGCAATGGCTACACCTTC. Encoded protein: CASSLGGRNGYTF.

This clone was counted between two and nine times. V gene TRBV2 combines with J gene TRBJ2-1; D might be TRBD2 (6 bases). Germline CDR1 is SNHLY and CDR2 is FYNNEI. Trimming left V 5 bases short and J 4 bases short, with 15 bases between. The CDR3 is 15 amino acids. The CDR3 region has the DNA TGTGCCAGCAGTCCACCTAGGGAGGTATACAATGAGCAGTTCTTC. Residues: CASSPPREVYNEQFF.

This clone was seen more than once but under ten times. This rearrangement joins TRBV28 to TRBJ1-1; D not resolved. From germline, CDR1 is MDHEN and CDR2 SYDVKM. The V end lost 6 bases, the J end lost 0 bases, and 14 bases lay between the germline ends. The CDR3 is made up of 15 amino acids. The CDR3 loop reads CASRALRFLNTEAFF. In nucleotides, the CDR3 is TGTGCCAGCAGAGCCCTCAGGTTCTTGAACACTGAAGCTTTCTTT.

This clone was counted only a few times. The V call is TRBV11-2, the J call TRBJ2-5; D is uncertain. The germline V gene encodes CDR1 SGHAT and CDR2 FQNNGV. The CDR3 extends over 18 amino acids. V was shortened by 0 bases and J by 3 bases, with 20 bases between the two germline ends. The CDR3 bases are TGTGCCAGCAGCTTAGAAGGTCTCCATCCGCCCGGAGAAGAGACCCAGTACTTC. Amino acid sequence: CASSLEGLHPPGEETQYF.

This clone was counted once. V and J are TRBV11-1 and TRBJ2-2; TRBD2 matches at 7 bases. Germline CDR1 is SGHAT and CDR2 is FQDESV (reference sequence). V lost 2 bases, J lost 5 bases, and 5 bases stayed unmatched. The CDR3 is 15 amino acids. The CDR3 DNA follows: TGTGCCAGCAGCTTAAGCCGGGGGGAGACCGGGGAGCTGTTTTTT. It specifies CASSLSRGETGELFF.

The chain employs TRBV18 and TRBJ1-1; TRBD1 is a possible D gene (5 bases). Germline V lookup: CDR1 KGHSH, CDR2 LQKENI. CDR3 length equals 14 residues. Trimming took 6 bases from V and 6 from J, leaving 17 bases between them. The CDR3 DNA reads TGTGCCAGCTCTCCGCAGGGTTCCGGGGCTGAAGCTTTCTTT. Encoded protein: CASSPQGSGAEAFF.

This clone was detected only once. The chain is built from TRBV11-2 and TRBJ2-5; the D is unclear. The V gene lost 5 bases and the J gene lost 5 bases, with 12 bases spanning the gap. In germline, CDR1 is SGHAT, CDR2 FQNNGV. The CDR3 spans 13 residues. The CDR3 DNA follows: TGTGCCAGCAGCCGAGGCGTTATGGAGACCCAGTACTTC. Protein sequence: CASSRGVMETQYF.

This chain joins TRBV6-1 and TRBJ2-7; D may be TRBD2 (6 bases). Trimming stripped 4 bases from V and 6 bases from J, with 19 bases between. CDR1 and CDR2 (germline): MNHNS, SASEGT. The CDR3 length is 15 residues. For the CDR3, the DNA is TGTGCCAGCAGTGGGCGGGACCGTATAGGGCTCGAGCAGTACTTC. Translated, it gives CASSGRDRIGLEQYF.

V and J are TRBV2 and TRBJ2-1, with 11 bases identical to TRBD2. The V gene's germline CDR1 is SNHLY and CDR2 FYNNEI. The CDR3 covers 15 residues. With V trimmed by 5 bases and J by 10 bases, 10 bases remained unmatched. In nucleotides, the CDR3 is TGTGCCAGCAGTTCGGAGACTAGCGGGACGGAAGAGCAGTTCTTC. Translated, it gives CASSSETSGTEEQFF. Variable domain in full (rest from reference TRBV2 and TRBJ2-1): EPEVTQTPSHQVTQMGQEVILRCVPISNHLYFYWYRQILGQKVEFLVSFYNNEISEKSEIFDDQFSVERPDGSNFTLKIRSTKLEDSAMYFCASSSETSGTEEQFFGPGTRLTVL.

CDR3: CASSLGPPSARVLHF. The CDR3 nucleotides read TGTGCCAGCAGCTTGGGGCCTCCCTCCGCTCGGGTCCTCCACTTT. The chain recombines TRBV5-4 with TRBJ1-6; D remains ambiguous. The CDR3 covers 15 residues. V was pared by 0 bases and J by 15 bases, with 19 bases between. The V gene's germline CDR1 is SGHNT and CDR2 YYREEE (reference sequence).

This sequence joins TRBV30 and TRBJ1-4; tentative D call: TRBD1 (6 bases). From germline, CDR1 is GTSNPN and CDR2 SVGIG (reference sequence). CDR3 length equals 15 residues. V dropped 1 base and J dropped 2 bases, with 11 bases sitting between them. CDR3 region: CAWSGQRGTNEKLFF. The CDR3 nucleotides are TGTGCCTGGAGTGGCCAAAGGGGGACTAATGAAAAACTGTTTTTT. Full variable domain (remainder filled in from reference TRBV30 and TRBJ1-4): SQTIHQWPATLVQPVGSPLSLECTVEGTSNPNLYWYRQAAGRGLQLLFYSVGIGQISSEVPQNLSASRPQDRQFILSSKKLLLSDSGFYLCAWSGQRGTNEKLFFGSGTQLSVL.

The rearrangement joins TRBV13 to TRBJ2-2; 12 positions agree with TRBD2. The CDR3 loop spans 17 amino acids. Germline-derived CDR1 and CDR2 are PRHDT and FYEKMQ (reference sequence). With 5 bases clipped from V and 6 bases from J, the junction kept 10 bases outside the gene matches. The CDR3, as DNA: TGTGCCAGCAGCGGTAGTGGACTAGCGGGGCCGTCCGGGGAGCTGTTTTTT. This codes for CASSGSGLAGPSGELFF.

The rearrangement links TRBV7-3 to TRBJ2-3, with TRBD2 matching 7 bases. This CDR3 contains 14 residues. The V gene end was trimmed by 5 bases and the J gene end by 4 bases; junction bases not matched to a gene: 6. CDR1 is SGHTA, CDR2 FQGTGA, per germline. The CDR3 sequence is CASSAASGADTQYF. In DNA form, the CDR3 reads TGTGCCAGCAGCGCAGCCAGCGGGGCAGATACGCAGTATTTT.

The J gene is TRBJ2-4, the V gene TRBV11-2; D gene ambiguous. There are 13 residues in the CDR3. Trimming cost V 0 bases and J 9 bases, with 9 bases left between them. Germline V gives CDR1 SGHAT, CDR2 FQNNGV. CDR3 sequence (DNA): TGTGCCAGCAGCTTAGATCAGGACGTCATTCAGTACTTC. It codes for CASSLDQDVIQYF.

CDR3 loop: CASSQELGLHGGAFF. The CDR3 bases are TGCGCCAGCAGCCAAGAGTTGGGACTACACGGTGGAGCTTTCTTT. V is TRBV4-3 and J is TRBJ1-1; D is perhaps TRBD1 (5 bases). There are 15 residues in the CDR3. CDR1 and CDR2 (germline): LGHNA, YSLEER. V was cut by 0 bases and J by 10 bases, with 18 bases left in between.

As to this clone: The junction does not match germline at one end; this may be a read error. The rearrangement links TRBV7-7 to TRBJ2-5, with D perhaps matching TRBD1 (6 bases). This CDR3 has 14 amino acids. Looked up from germline, CDR1 is SSHAT and CDR2 is FNYEAQ (reference sequence). The CDR3 is CASSPTGPGETQYF. DNA of the CDR3: TGTGCTAGCAGCCCGACAGGCCCCGGGGAGACCCAGTACTTC.

This sequence joins TRBV28 and TRBJ2-1; 7 nucleotides match TRBD2. Germline lookup yields CDR1 MDHEN and CDR2 SYDVKM. Trimming cost V 6 bases and J 4 bases; bases outside gene matches: 12. This CDR3 has 16 amino acids. CDR3 loop: CASSSSGSGHYNEQFF. The CDR3 DNA follows: TGTGCCAGCAGCTCCTCGGGTAGCGGGCATTACAATGAGCAGTTCTTC.

This chain joins TRBV28 and TRBJ2-2; 10 nucleotides agree with TRBD1. Germline CDR1 reads MDHEN; CDR2 reads SYDVKM. This CDR3 comprises 15 residues. The V and J ends lost 5 bases and 7 bases, in that order; junction bases with no gene match: 7. The DNA for the CDR3 is TGTGCCAGCAGTCCTACGACAGGGGGCATCGGGGAGCTGTTTTTT. Amino acid sequence: CASSPTTGGIGELFF. Full variable domain (remainder filled in from reference TRBV28 and TRBJ2-2): DVKVTQSSRYLVKRTGEKVFLECVQDMDHENMFWYRQDPGLGLRLIYFSYDVKMKEKGDIPEGYSVSREKKERFSLILESASTNQTSMYLCASSPTTGGIGELFFGEGSRLTVL.

The CDR3 loop is CASSEMGWVAGGTDTQYF. CDR3 coding DNA: TGTGCCAGCAGTGAAATGGGTTGGGTAGCGGGGGGCACAGATACGCAGTATTTT. The chain joins TRBV6-1 to TRBJ2-3; 9 bases line up with TRBD2. Germline trimming cut 2 bases from V and 1 base from J; bases unmatched to any gene: 10. Germline V gene lookup returns CDR1 MNHNS and CDR2 SASEGT. There are 18 residues in the CDR3.

This rearrangement joins TRBV5-1 to TRBJ1-1, with 9 bases lining up with TRBD1. Germline CDR1 reads SGHRS; CDR2 reads YFSETQ. CDR3 size: 13 residues. V lost 4 bases to trimming and J lost 4 bases; unmatched junction nucleotides: 2. CDR3 residues: CASSTGGGTEAFF. The DNA for the CDR3 is TGCGCCAGCAGCACAGGGGGCGGCACTGAAGCTTTCTTT.

The chain employs TRBV10-1 and TRBJ1-1, with D tentatively TRBD1 (6 bases). This CDR3 has 14 residues. The V end was cut by 4 bases, the J end by 1 base, with 10 bases between. Germline-derived CDR1 and CDR2 are WNHNN and SYGVQD (reference sequence). The CDR3 loop is CASSAQGRNTEAFF. CDR3 coding DNA: TGCGCCAGCAGTGCACAGGGCAGGAACACTGAAGCTTTCTTT.

The gene calls are TRBV5-8 and TRBJ1-2; TRBD1 might be the D (5 bases). Trimming left V 4 bases short and J 3 bases short, with 13 bases between. CDR1 and CDR2 (germline): SGHTS, YDEGEE. The CDR3 is made up of 14 amino acids. CDR3 amino acids: CASSRSGTYYGYTF. The CDR3 region has the DNA TGTGCCAGCAGCAGATCCGGGACGTACTATGGCTACACCTTC.

The chain recombines TRBV28 with TRBJ1-1; 9 bases map to TRBD1. This CDR3 is 15 amino acids long. Germline V gene data show CDR1 as MDHEN and CDR2 as SYDVKM. V shed 5 bases, J shed 5 bases, and the junction held 9 bases outside the gene matches. Here the CDR3 reads CASSTPTGGGTEAFF. CDR3 DNA: TGTGCCAGCAGTACACCGACAGGGGGAGGGACTGAAGCTTTCTTT.

For the CDR3, the DNA is TGTGCCACCTCGGCTAGTCGCGAGCAGTTCTTC. Translation gives CATSASREQFF. The V call is TRBV2, the J call TRBJ2-1; no definite D call. The V and J ends lost 10 bases and 10 bases respectively, with 14 bases between them. CDR1 and CDR2 (germline): SNHLY, FYNNEI. This CDR3 region has 11 residues.

This chain joins TRBV7-6 and TRBJ2-3, with 10 bases aligning to TRBD2. This CDR3 has 20 amino acids. Germline CDR1 is SGHVS and CDR2 is FNYEAQ. Germline trimming cut 1 base from V and 0 bases from J; bases unmatched to any gene: 13. The CDR3 sequence is CASSLESSGGSLISTDTQYF. The CDR3 DNA reads as TGTGCCAGCAGCTTAGAGTCTAGCGGGGGTTCCTTAATTAGCACAGATACGCAGTATTTT.